This note documents a single T cell receptor beta chain sequence. The sample originates from a study of blood T cell repertoires in COVID-19. Authors' analysis steps: It was from reference gene primer amplification that nucleated cell counts were estimated. TCRdb's table, derived via immunoSEQ multiplex PCR, lists solely in-frame clones and lacks some. V, J and clone size are taken as reported in that table, and D and trimming were inferred from the DNA itself. The table has about 270,000 clones, 85% seen once. J lost 10 bases, V lost 4 bases, and 8 bases had no gene match. Germline V gene lookup returns CDR1 SGHNT and CDR2 YYREEE (reference sequence). The CDR3 sequence is 13 residues long.

The sequencing sample was made of peripheral blood. The TCR was taken from a woman in her forties or fifties with active or convalescent COVID-19. The V call is TRBV5-4, the J call TRBJ2-1, with TRBD2 matching over 7 bases. CDR3 residues: CASSTGLEGEQFF. CDR3 DNA: TGTGCCAGCAGCACTGGACTAGAAGGGGAGCAGTTCTTC.